This TCR beta chain was identified during a study of siplizumab effects on memory and regulatory T cells. Measured with immunoSEQ multiplex PCR; TCRdb has only the in-frame clones, and not every one. The sample shows approximately 110,000 clones, approximately 94% of them seen only once. This CDR3 has 12 amino acids. CDR1 and CDR2 (germline): GTSNPN, SVGIG (reference sequence). Trimming left V 0 bases short and J 3 bases short, with 6 bases between. The receptor was derived from a human donor in good health. The chain combines TRBV30 with TRBJ2-7; D is ambiguous. Material for sequencing was CD4+ T cells sorted from blood. CDR3 coding DNA: TGTGCCTGGAGTGTCGGTCGCTACGAGCAGTACTTC. The encoded protein is CAWSVGRYEQYF.